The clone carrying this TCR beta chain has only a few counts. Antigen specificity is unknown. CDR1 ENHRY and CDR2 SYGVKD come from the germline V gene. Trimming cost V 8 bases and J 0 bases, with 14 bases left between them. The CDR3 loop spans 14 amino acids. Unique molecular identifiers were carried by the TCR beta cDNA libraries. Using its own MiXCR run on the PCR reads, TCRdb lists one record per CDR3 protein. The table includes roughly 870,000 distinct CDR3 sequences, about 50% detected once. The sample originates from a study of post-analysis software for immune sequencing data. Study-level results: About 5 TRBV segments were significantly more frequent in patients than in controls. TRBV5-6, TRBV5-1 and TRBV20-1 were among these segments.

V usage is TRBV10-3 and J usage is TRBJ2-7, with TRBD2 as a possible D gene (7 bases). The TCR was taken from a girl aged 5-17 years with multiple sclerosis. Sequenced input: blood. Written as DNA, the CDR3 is TGTGCCATCGGTAGGGGGGAGGGCTCCTACGAGCAGTACTTC. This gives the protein CAIGRGEGSYEQYF.